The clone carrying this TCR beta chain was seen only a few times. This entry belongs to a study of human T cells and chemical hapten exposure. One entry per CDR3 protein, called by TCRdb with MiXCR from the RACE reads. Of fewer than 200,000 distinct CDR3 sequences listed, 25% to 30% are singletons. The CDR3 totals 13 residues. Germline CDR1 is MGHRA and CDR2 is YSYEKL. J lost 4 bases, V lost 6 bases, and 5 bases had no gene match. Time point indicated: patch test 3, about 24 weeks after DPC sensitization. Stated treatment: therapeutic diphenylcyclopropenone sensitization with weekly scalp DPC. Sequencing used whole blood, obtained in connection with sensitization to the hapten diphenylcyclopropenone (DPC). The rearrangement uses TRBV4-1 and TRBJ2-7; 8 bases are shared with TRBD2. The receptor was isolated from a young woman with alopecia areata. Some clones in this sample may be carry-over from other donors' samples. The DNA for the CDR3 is TGCGCCAGCAGGGGACTAGTATCTTACGAGCAGTACTTC. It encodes CASRGLVSYEQYF.